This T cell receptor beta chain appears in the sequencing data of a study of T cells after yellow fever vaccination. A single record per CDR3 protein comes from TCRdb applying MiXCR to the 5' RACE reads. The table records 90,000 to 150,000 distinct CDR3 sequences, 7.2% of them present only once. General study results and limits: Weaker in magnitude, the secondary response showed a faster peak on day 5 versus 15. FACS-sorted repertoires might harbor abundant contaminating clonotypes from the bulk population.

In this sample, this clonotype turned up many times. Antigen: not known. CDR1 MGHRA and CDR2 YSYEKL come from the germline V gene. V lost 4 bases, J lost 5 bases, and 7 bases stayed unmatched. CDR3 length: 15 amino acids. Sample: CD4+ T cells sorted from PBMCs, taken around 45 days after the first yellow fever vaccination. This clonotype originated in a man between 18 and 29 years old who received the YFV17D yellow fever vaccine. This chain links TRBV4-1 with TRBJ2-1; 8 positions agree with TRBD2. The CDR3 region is CASSRAGATDNEQFF. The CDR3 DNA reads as TGCGCCAGCAGCCGAGCGGGGGCCACCGACAATGAGCAGTTCTTC.